The clone carrying this T cell receptor beta chain was seen a few times. Its specificity is unknown. Original methodology: Samples contained a median of 95,638 TCRs, with a range of about 23,224 to 700,000. TCRdb passed the RACE reads through MiXCR, listing each CDR3 protein once. The V and J calls follow TCRdb's processing rather than the paper's. This sample yields about 89,000 distinct CDR3 sequences, of which roughly 13% are seen a single time; roughly 6% belongs to the top ten. This sample was taken from a study of human T cells and chemical hapten exposure. Overall study findings and caveats: No change in TCRs above 1 in 1000 frequency was produced by DPC sensitization. Significantly more large CDR3 similarity clusters arose among expanded TCRs than among controls.

Trimming pared 4 bases from V and 2 bases from J, leaving 9 bases between. The CDR3 consists of 13 residues. CDR1 and CDR2 from the germline V gene are LGHDT and YNNKEL (reference sequence). Time point given: patch test 3, about 24 weeks after DPC sensitization. Treatment here: therapeutic diphenylcyclopropenone sensitization with weekly scalp DPC. Blood draws preceded each patch test application. Sequenced here: whole blood, sampled in connection with sensitization to the hapten diphenylcyclopropenone (DPC). This sequence originates from a woman in her fifties or sixties with alopecia areata. Some clones in this sample may be carry-over from other donors' samples. The rearrangement uses TRBV3-1 and TRBJ2-7; no clear D gene. The CDR3 nucleotides read TGTGCCAGCAGCCCCAATGGCCCCTACGAGCAGTACTTC. This codes for CASSPNGPYEQYF.